Below, 29 T cell receptor beta chains from the same sample are listed, as sequenced in a study of shared clonotypes between healthy human individuals. Some clones are missing from TCRdb's copy, which holds only in-frame ones; the method was immunoSEQ multiplex PCR. The sample records 1 million to 1.2 million clones, 70% to 80% being singletons. The sequencing sample was made of memory CD4+ T cells from PBMCs. Described subset: CD45RA-negative fraction. All receptors derive from a man in his late teens or twenties in good health. Some clones in this sample may be carry-over from other donors' samples.

This rearrangement joins TRBV7-8 to TRBJ2-5, with 7 bases that match TRBD2. Germline CDR1 SGHVS, CDR2 FQNEAQ. The V gene end was trimmed by 5 bases and the J gene end by 3 bases; junction bases not matched to a gene: 15. This CDR3 spans 17 amino acids. The CDR3 sequence: CASSPLYRASGKETQYF. In DNA, the CDR3 is TGTGCCAGCAGCCCACTATATCGGGCTAGCGGTAAAGAGACCCAGTACTTC.

This sequence joins TRBV2 and TRBJ2-5, with 11 bases that match TRBD2. V was pared by 6 bases and J by 14 bases, with 5 bases of the junction left unmatched. This CDR3 has 11 amino acids. The germline V gene encodes CDR1 SNHLY and CDR2 FYNNEI. The CDR3 reads CASRGGTSGYF. The DNA of the CDR3 is TGTGCCAGCAGAGGAGGGACTAGCGGATACTTC. Based on the CDR3 plus reference TRBV2 and TRBJ2-5, the full variable domain is EPEVTQTPSHQVTQMGQEVILRCVPISNHLYFYWYRQILGQKVEFLVSFYNNEISEKSEIFDDQFSVERPDGSNFTLKIRSTKLEDSAMYFCASRGGTSGYFGPGTRLLVL.

This clone appeared many times. This sequence joins TRBV29-1 and TRBJ2-1; D may be TRBD1 (5 bases). The CDR3 loop spans 14 amino acids. V lost 6 bases, J lost 0 bases, and 12 bases lay in between. Germline V gene data show CDR1 as SQVTM and CDR2 as ANQGSEA. The chain's CDR3 is CSVTGSSSYNEQFF. The CDR3 DNA reads as TGCAGCGTAACAGGCTCGAGCTCCTACAATGAGCAGTTCTTC.

The V and J genes are TRBV5-1 and TRBJ1-1, with no clear D. The CDR3 is 15 amino acids. V was clipped by 1 base and J by 6 bases, with 16 bases between them. The germline CDR1 and CDR2 sequences are SGHRS and YFSETQ. The chain's CDR3 is CASSLLAGVGPEAFF. The DNA for the CDR3 is TGCGCCAGCAGCTTGTTGGCAGGCGTGGGTCCTGAAGCTTTCTTT.

This clone was seen a handful of times. This chain joins TRBV28 and TRBJ2-1; the D call may be TRBD1 or TRBD2 (5 bases each). Germline CDR1 and CDR2: MDHEN and SYDVKM. The CDR3 spans 12 residues. Trimming took 6 bases from V and 10 from J, leaving 13 bases between them. Written as DNA, the CDR3 is TGTGCCAGCAGCTTGCCGGGGCTCGAGCAGTTCTTC. Protein sequence: CASSLPGLEQFF.

V and J are TRBV2 and TRBJ1-4; D unclear. The V gene lost 2 bases and the J gene lost 6 bases, with 13 bases spanning the gap. The CDR3 runs 15 residues. Germline V lookup: CDR1 SNHLY, CDR2 FYNNEI. Here the CDR3 reads CASSEFGQVDEKLFF. CDR3 in DNA: TGTGCCAGCAGTGAATTCGGGCAGGTCGATGAAAAACTGTTTTTT.

The CDR3 DNA follows: TGTGCCAGCCTCCTGACATTTGACGGCACTGAAGCTTTCTTT. Its protein product is CASLLTFDGTEAFF. V and J are TRBV6-1 and TRBJ1-1; unclear D gene. This CDR3 is built from 14 residues. Germline V gene data show CDR1 as MNHNS and CDR2 as SASEGT. The V gene lost 8 bases and the J gene lost 4 bases, with 17 bases spanning the gap.

This chain uses TRBV5-1 with TRBJ1-4; 7 positions agree with TRBD1. CDR3 length: 14 residues. The V gene end was trimmed by 4 bases and the J gene end by 8 bases; junction bases not matched to a gene: 8. From germline, CDR1 is SGHRS and CDR2 YFSETQ. CDR3 DNA: TGCGCCAGCAGCCGCGACAGGGCGTGGGAAAAACTGTTTTTT. This encodes CASSRDRAWEKLFF.

The V call is TRBV7-3, the J call TRBJ2-1; TRBD2 matches 10 bases. Germline assignment: CDR1 SGHTA and CDR2 FQGTGA. CDR3 size: 16 residues. V shed 1 base and J 16 bases; nucleotides not matched to a gene: 16. For the CDR3, the DNA is TGTGCCAGCAGCTTAAATGGGGTTCGAGCGGGAGGGCCTTACTTCTTC. This translates into CASSLNGVRAGGPYFF.

V is TRBV28 and J is TRBJ2-7; TRBD2 matches 10 bases. The germline gives CDR1 MDHEN, CDR2 SYDVKM. J lost 1 base, V lost 4 bases, and 4 bases had no gene match. The CDR3 consists of 15 residues. The CDR3 loop is CASSSSGRESYEQYF. Here the CDR3 DNA reads TGTGCCAGCAGTTCAAGCGGGAGGGAGTCCTACGAGCAGTACTTC.

About this clone itself: The identical CDR3 is also encoded by other nucleotide sequences in the sample. The rearrangement links TRBV29-1 to TRBJ2-6; weak D call: TRBD2 (5 bases). Germline V gene sequence: CDR1 SQVTM, CDR2 ANQGSEA. This CDR3 is 13 amino acids long. Trimming pared 3 bases from V and 2 bases from J, leaving 5 bases between. The CDR3 DNA sequence: TGCAGCGTTGAGGGAGCTGGGGCCAACGTCCTGACTTTC. This sequence encodes CSVEGAGANVLTF.

This chain connects TRBV30 to TRBJ2-7; D is perhaps TRBD2 (6 bases). The CDR3 totals 14 residues. The V gene lost 0 bases and the J gene lost 2 bases, with 11 bases spanning the gap. CDR1 is GTSNPN, CDR2 SVGIG, per germline (reference sequence). In nucleotides, the CDR3 is TGTGCCTGGAGTGTATTGCGGAGGGCCTACGAGCAGTACTTC. Translating gives CAWSVLRRAYEQYF.

The genes are TRBV7-9 and TRBJ2-3, with 7 bases matching TRBD2. The V gene's germline CDR1 is SEHNR and CDR2 FQNEAQ (reference sequence). Unmatched junction bases numbered 6, after V lost 6 bases and J lost 0 bases. The CDR3 totals 15 residues. As DNA, the CDR3 is TGTGCCAGCAGACGACTAGCCGAAAGCACAGATACGCAGTATTTT. The encoded protein is CASRRLAESTDTQYF. Variable domain in full (rest from reference TRBV7-9 and TRBJ2-3): DTGVSQNPRHKITKRGQNVTFRCDPISEHNRLYWYRQTLGQGPEFLTYFQNEAQLEKSRLLSDRFSAERPKGSFSTLEIQRTEQGDSAMYLCASRRLAESTDTQYFGPGTRLTVL.

V usage is TRBV28 and J usage is TRBJ2-2; TRBD1 or TRBD2 may be the D gene (5 bases each). The ends were cut back, 3 bases at V and 4 bases at J, with 9 bases in the middle. The CDR3 runs 14 residues. The germline CDR1 and CDR2 sequences are MDHEN and SYDVKM. The CDR3 DNA sequence: TGTGCCAGCAGTTTGTGGGGGAGCACCGGGGAGCTGTTTTTT. It encodes CASSLWGSTGELFF.

V and J are TRBV14 and TRBJ2-7, with 10 bases aligning to TRBD1. V lost 2 bases to trimming and J lost 4 bases; unmatched junction nucleotides: 8. The CDR3 covers 16 residues. Germline V gene lookup returns CDR1 SGHDN and CDR2 FVKESK. This CDR3 is CASSQRKGTGVYEQYF. The CDR3 DNA is TGTGCCAGCAGCCAACGAAAAGGGACAGGGGTTTACGAGCAGTACTTC.

For this clone: The junction does not match germline at one end; this may be a read error. The V call is TRBV6-4, the J call TRBJ2-7; D uncertain. Germline CDR1 and CDR2: MRHNA and SNTAGT. The CDR3 is 8 amino acids. CDR3: CASGRDNF. The CDR3 DNA sequence: TGTGCCAGCGGCCGAGATAACTTC.

As regards this clone: A junction boundary mismatches the germline segment, possibly from a read error. The chain couples TRBV30 to TRBJ1-4; possibly TRBD1 for D (5 bases). Looked up from germline, CDR1 is GTSNPN and CDR2 is SVGIG (reference sequence). The CDR3 contains 16 residues. CDR3 bases: TGTACCTGGACCCCAAGGCAGGGCGCAACTAATGAAAAACTGTTTTTT. As protein: CTWTPRQGATNEKLFF.

The V gene is TRBV7-8, the J gene TRBJ2-1, with D possibly TRBD1 on 5 matching bases. Germline CDR1 reads SGHVS; CDR2 reads FQNEAQ. The CDR3 consists of 13 residues. Trimming took 5 bases from V and 5 from J, leaving 10 bases between them. As DNA, the CDR3 is TGTGCCAGCAGCGTGACAGCAGACAATGAGCAGTTCTTC. It specifies CASSVTADNEQFF.

The chain carries TRBV2 and TRBJ2-1; no firm D call. Trimming left V 4 bases short and J 0 bases short, with 7 bases between. The CDR3 consists of 14 residues. Germline V lookup: CDR1 SNHLY, CDR2 FYNNEI. The CDR3 bases are TGTGCCAGCAGTGGGGCCCTCTCCTACAATGAGCAGTTCTTC. Translation: CASSGALSYNEQFF. Full variable domain (remainder filled in from reference TRBV2 and TRBJ2-1): EPEVTQTPSHQVTQMGQEVILRCVPISNHLYFYWYRQILGQKVEFLVSFYNNEISEKSEIFDDQFSVERPDGSNFTLKIRSTKLEDSAMYFCASSGALSYNEQFFGPGTRLTVL.

The chain couples TRBV28 to TRBJ2-5; 8 positions match TRBD2. Per germline, CDR1 MDHEN and CDR2 SYDVKM. V trimming: 2 bases; J trimming: 7 bases; junction bases outside the gene matches: 6. This CDR3 comprises 14 residues. The CDR3 DNA reads as TGTGCCAGCAGTTTACCCGCGGGAGGTTGGACCCAGTACTTC. This gives the protein CASSLPAGGWTQYF.

The gene calls are TRBV5-1 and TRBJ1-2; tentative D call: TRBD1 (6 bases). Per the germline V gene, CDR1 is SGHRS and CDR2 is YFSETQ. Trimming shortened V by 2 bases and J by 9 bases, and 17 bases separated the two germline ends. The CDR3 runs 14 residues. CDR3 DNA sequence: TGCGCCAGCAGCTTCTTCACAGGGTACGAGAGCTACACCTTC. Translation gives CASSFFTGYESYTF.

The chain has TRBV6-4 and TRBJ1-1; 7 bases map to TRBD1. V shed 3 bases and J 6 bases; nucleotides not matched to a gene: 4. CDR3 length: 13 amino acids. The germline gives CDR1 MRHNA, CDR2 SNTAGT. The CDR3 spells CASSERDRSEAFF. The DNA for the CDR3 is TGTGCCAGCAGTGAGAGGGACAGATCTGAAGCTTTCTTT.

The chain recombines TRBV5-1 with TRBJ2-3; 10 nucleotides align to TRBD2. Germline V gene lookup returns CDR1 SGHRS and CDR2 YFSETQ. After removal of 0 bases from V and 6 bases from J, the junction contained 7 bases not matched to a gene. This CDR3 contains 16 residues. The CDR3 nucleotides are TGCGCCAGCAGCTTGGTTGCTAGCGGGAGCCCGGATACGCAGTATTTT. As protein: CASSLVASGSPDTQYF.

The V call is TRBV18, the J call TRBJ2-7, with TRBD1 matching over 8 bases. The V and J ends lost 2 bases and 3 bases, in that order; junction bases with no gene match: 6. Germline lookup yields CDR1 KGHSH and CDR2 LQKENI. This CDR3 spans 15 amino acids. CDR3 nucleotides: TGTGCCAGCTCACCAAAGGGGACAGGCCACTACGAGCAGTACTTC. The encoded protein is CASSPKGTGHYEQYF.

V is TRBV5-1 and J is TRBJ1-5; D may be TRBD1 (5 bases). Trimming stripped 1 base from V and 4 bases from J, with 9 bases between. Germline CDR1 SGHRS, CDR2 YFSETQ. The CDR3 runs to 14 residues. CDR3 protein: CASSLLGDNQPQHF. CDR3 nucleotides: TGCGCCAGCAGCTTGTTAGGGGATAATCAGCCCCAGCATTTT.

The gene calls are TRBV21-1 and TRBJ2-3; TRBD2 reflects the table's D call only, with no check against the DNA. TRBV21-1 has pseudogene status. CDR3 length equals 18 residues. The CDR3, as DNA: TGTGCCAGCAGCAACCGACTAGCGGGAGGAGAGGGGGCAGATACGCAGTATTTT. Protein: CASSNRLAGGEGADTQYF.

This clone was observed once. The V and J genes are TRBV7-9 and TRBJ2-2; 10 nucleotides line up with TRBD2. The ends lost 4 bases at V and 7 bases at J; junction bases unmatched: 6. This CDR3 has 15 residues. CDR1 and CDR2 (germline): SEHNR, FQNEAQ (reference sequence). This chain's CDR3 is CASSSLAGEVGELFF. The CDR3 DNA follows: TGTGCCAGCAGCTCCCTAGCGGGAGAGGTCGGGGAGCTGTTTTTT.

The CDR3 here is CATLGRGPYGGYTF. Written as DNA, the CDR3 is TGTGCAACCCTCGGCCGGGGGCCCTACGGTGGCTACACCTTC. The chain is built from TRBV19 and TRBJ1-2, with a tentative D call TRBD1 (6 bases). Looked up from germline, CDR1 is LNHDA and CDR2 is SQIVND (reference sequence). This CDR3 contains 14 residues.

The chain combines TRBV5-1 with TRBJ2-3; D gene ambiguous. The CDR3 length is 13 residues. CDR1 is SGHRS and CDR2 is YFSETQ in the germline V gene. V was pared by 1 base and J by 7 bases, with 10 bases between. Here the CDR3 DNA reads TGCGCCAGCAGCTTGTTGTCAGAGAATACGCAGTATTTT. This gives the protein CASSLLSENTQYF. Together with reference TRBV5-1 and TRBJ2-3, the CDR3 gives the full variable domain: KAGVTQTPRYLIKTRGQQVTLSCSPISGHRSVSWYQQTPGQGLQFLFEYFSETQRNKGNFPGRFSGRQFSNSRSEMNVSTLELGDSALYLCASSLLSENTQYFGPGTRLTVL.